This T cell receptor beta chain was identified during a study of control samples from healthy donors and cancer patients (dated by TCRdb to 2020 to 2021). To note about this clone: Its antigen is currently not known. Base qualities are not at hand, and no much larger clone is one base apart. The sample carries other DNA sequences with the same CDR3.

Library preparation employed the immunoSEQ multiplex PCR assay. TCRdb holds this immuneACCESS table with in-frame rearrangements only. Some clones are missing; in checked studies, unresolved V genes explain under half, and the rest has no known cause. The sample table contains 150,000 or so clones; only one count was recorded for around nine tenths of them. 5.5% of the sample is held by the ten biggest clonotypes. The sequencing input was blood. The receptor comes from a man aged 18 to 30 in good health.

The DNA sequence is given as TGTGCCAGCAGCTTGGCCCGCACAGGGCGGTATGGCTACACCTTC. Translation gives CASSLARTGRYGYTF. The chain couples TRBV11-2 to TRBJ1-2, with TRBD1 perhaps the D gene, on 6 matching bases. The CDR3 covers 15 residues, taking in both the cysteine and the phenylalanine. Only CDR3 DNA remains: 45 bases, in frame from the first base. A distance of 16 bases separates the germline ends of V and J, which lose 3 bases and 5 bases respectively. For CDR1 and CDR2, the germline V gene lists SGHAT and FQNNGV.